The rows below give T cell receptor beta chains drawn from one sample of a study of CD8 T cell repertoires and HIV-1 epitope variants. Here immunoSEQ multiplex PCR was the method, and the copy in TCRdb shows in-frame clones only, minus some. The sample lists about 5,100 clones, around 66% occurring once. For these receptors, no antigen is known. The sequenced material came from cultured CD8+ T cells derived from PBMCs. The receptor set was obtained from a male donor with HIV. CDR3s leave out the opening cysteine and the closing phenylalanine or tryptophan. The order of the fields is D gene, J gene, V gene, clone size, CDR3 protein. A D gene is named only where the DNA matches it firmly. Part of the rows lack a size; the others show once, few, many or a class for expanded clones.

>-|TRBJ2-1|TRBV28|few
ASSLAYRSSYNEQF
>-|TRBJ1-5|TRBV19|-
ASSIGFRGDNQPQH
>-|TRBJ1-4|TRBV27|once
ASSRTGTHNEKLF
>-|TRBJ1-1|TRBV4-2|-
ASSQEENTEAF
>-|TRBJ1-4|TRBV30|-
AWATIGDEKLF
>TRBD2|TRBJ2-1|TRBV19|-
ASSIDLLAGADEQF
>TRBD2|TRBJ2-1|TRBV2|few
ASKMTSGYNEQF
>-|TRBJ2-7|TRBV5-8|-
ASSLEGSYEQY
>-|TRBJ2-7|TRBV5-1|few
ASSFQGPGEQY
>TRBD1|TRBJ1-2|TRBV4-1|-
ASSQEVDRVIEGYT
>-|TRBJ2-1|TRBV7-2|-
ASSLWSSPYSYNEQF
>TRBD1|TRBJ2-7|TRBV5-1|-
ASSLYQGDHEQY
>TRBD1|TRBJ1-1|TRBV19|-
ASSMDRDTEAF
>TRBD1|TRBJ2-2|TRBV7-8|-
ASSPTGATGELF
>-|TRBJ1-1|TRBV9|-
ASTGGPGDTEAF
>-|TRBJ2-1|TRBV6-5|-
ASSFQDTYNEQF
>-|TRBJ1-1|TRBV5-1|-
ASSYEVGGLNTEAF
>-|TRBJ1-2|TRBV25-1|-
ASSEGFGDWNYGYT
>-|TRBJ1-2|TRBV4-3|medium-sized
ASSQDPPDLDYGYT
>TRBD2|TRBJ2-3|TRBV10-2|-
ASSDPGLAGRPDTQY
>-|TRBJ1-1|TRBV27|few
ASSLSSRNEAF
>TRBD1|TRBJ2-7|TRBV10-3|few
ATGTGSYEQY
>TRBD2|TRBJ2-2|TRBV9|-
ASSGLAGVDTGELF
>-|TRBJ2-2|TRBV5-4|-
ASSLRGADAGELF
>TRBD1|TRBJ1-1|TRBV5-4|-
ASSSGQGQNTEAF
>-|TRBJ2-1|TRBV11-2|-
ASSPRGGGPYNEQF
>-|TRBJ2-7|TRBV4-1|few
ASSQELGQGVPYEQY
>TRBD1|TRBJ2-1|TRBV27|-
ASSLGQARNEQF
>-|TRBJ2-7|TRBV5-1|few
ASRTGSEQY
>-|TRBJ2-3|TRBV7-9|-
ASSRELTDTQY
>TRBD1|TRBJ1-2|TRBV5-8|-
ASSLGQGIPYGYT
>-|TRBJ2-1|TRBV21-1|-
ASSRTGKPGLALYNSYNEQF
>-|TRBJ2-2|TRBV12-1|-
ASSFERPTGELF
>TRBD1|TRBJ1-1|TRBV5-5|-
ASSRTGDTEAF
>-|TRBJ2-7|TRBV6-6|-
ASSSDVSAYEQY
>TRBD2|TRBJ2-2|TRBV7-8|-
ASSLRAGLAGGSNTGELF
>-|TRBJ2-5|TRBV6-1|-
ASSEDGGGMWEQY
>-|TRBJ2-4|TRBV13|-
ASSLGLGGNIQY
>TRBD1|TRBJ1-2|TRBV4-3|-
ASSATGTGVPYGYT
>-|TRBJ1-2|TRBV7-2|-
ASSFAGRREEGYT
>-|-|TRBV28|-
ASSFSQGYEQY